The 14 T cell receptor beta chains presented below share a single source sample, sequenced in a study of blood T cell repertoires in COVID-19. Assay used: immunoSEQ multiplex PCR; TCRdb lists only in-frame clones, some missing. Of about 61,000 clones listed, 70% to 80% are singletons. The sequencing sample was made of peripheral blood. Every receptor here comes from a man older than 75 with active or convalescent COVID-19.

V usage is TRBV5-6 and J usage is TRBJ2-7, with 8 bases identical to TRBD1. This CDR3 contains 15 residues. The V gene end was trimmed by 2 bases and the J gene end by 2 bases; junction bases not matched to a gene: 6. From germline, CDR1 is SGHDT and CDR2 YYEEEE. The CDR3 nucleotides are TGTGCCAGCAGCTTCAAACGGACAGGGCCCTACGAGCAGTACTTC. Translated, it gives CASSFKRTGPYEQYF.

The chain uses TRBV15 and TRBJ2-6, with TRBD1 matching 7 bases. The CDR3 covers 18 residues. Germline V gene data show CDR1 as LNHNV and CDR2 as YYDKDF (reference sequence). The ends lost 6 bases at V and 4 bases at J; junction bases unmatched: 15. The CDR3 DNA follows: TGTGCCACCAGAGGGGGCTCAAGTTTTGCGTTAGGGGCCAACGTCCTGACTTTC. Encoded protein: CATRGGSSFALGANVLTF.

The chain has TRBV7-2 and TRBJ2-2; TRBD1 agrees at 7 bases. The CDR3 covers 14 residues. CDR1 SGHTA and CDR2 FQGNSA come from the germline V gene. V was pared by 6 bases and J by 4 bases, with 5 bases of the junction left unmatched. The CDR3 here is CASRPPGGTGELFF. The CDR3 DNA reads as TGTGCCAGCAGACCTCCAGGGGGCACCGGGGAGCTGTTTTTT.

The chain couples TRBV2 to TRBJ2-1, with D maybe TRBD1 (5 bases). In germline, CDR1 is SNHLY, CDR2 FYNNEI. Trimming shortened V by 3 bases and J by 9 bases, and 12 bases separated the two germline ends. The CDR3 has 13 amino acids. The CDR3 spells CASSDLGRGEQFF. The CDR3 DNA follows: TGTGCCAGCAGTGATCTAGGAAGGGGTGAGCAGTTCTTC.

The CDR3 bases are TGTGCCAGTAGTATTACTGGGGGAGGTCCAGAGACCCAGTACTTC. Its translation: CASSITGGGPETQYF. The chain has TRBV19 and TRBJ2-5; perhaps TRBD2 as D (6 bases). Germline loops: CDR1 LNHDA, CDR2 SQIVND (reference sequence). The CDR3 has 15 amino acids. V lost 3 bases, J lost 4 bases, and 15 bases lay in between.

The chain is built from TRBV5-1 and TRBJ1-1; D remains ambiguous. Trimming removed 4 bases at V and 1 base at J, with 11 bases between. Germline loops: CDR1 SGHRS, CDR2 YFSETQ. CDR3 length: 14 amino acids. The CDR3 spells CASSAGVTNTEAFF. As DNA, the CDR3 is TGCGCCAGCAGCGCCGGGGTCACGAACACTGAAGCTTTCTTT.

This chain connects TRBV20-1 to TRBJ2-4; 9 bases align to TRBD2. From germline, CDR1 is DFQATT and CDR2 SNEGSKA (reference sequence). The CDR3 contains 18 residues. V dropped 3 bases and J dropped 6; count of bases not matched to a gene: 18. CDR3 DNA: TGCAGTGCTAGTCCAGAAACTAGTCGCGGGAGGGCGTTAAACATTCAGTACTTC. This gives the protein CSASPETSRGRALNIQYF.

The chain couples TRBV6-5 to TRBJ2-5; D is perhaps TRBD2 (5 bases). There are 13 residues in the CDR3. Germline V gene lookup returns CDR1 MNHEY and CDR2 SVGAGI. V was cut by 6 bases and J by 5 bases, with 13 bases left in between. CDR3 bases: TGTGCCAGCAGCGGGCCGGGAAAGGAGACCCAGTACTTC. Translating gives CASSGPGKETQYF.

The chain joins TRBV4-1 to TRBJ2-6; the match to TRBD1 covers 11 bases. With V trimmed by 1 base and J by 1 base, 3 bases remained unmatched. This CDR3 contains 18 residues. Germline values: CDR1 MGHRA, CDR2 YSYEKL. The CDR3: CASSQGTGGWSGANVLTF. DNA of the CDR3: TGCGCCAGCAGCCAAGGGACAGGGGGCTGGTCTGGGGCCAACGTCCTGACTTTC.

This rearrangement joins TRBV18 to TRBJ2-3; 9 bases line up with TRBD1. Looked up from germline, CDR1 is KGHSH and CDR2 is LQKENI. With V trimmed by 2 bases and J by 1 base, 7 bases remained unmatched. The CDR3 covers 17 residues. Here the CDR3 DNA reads TGTGCCAGCTCACCAAAAACGACAGGGGGAGGCACAGATACGCAGTATTTT. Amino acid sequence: CASSPKTTGGGTDTQYF.

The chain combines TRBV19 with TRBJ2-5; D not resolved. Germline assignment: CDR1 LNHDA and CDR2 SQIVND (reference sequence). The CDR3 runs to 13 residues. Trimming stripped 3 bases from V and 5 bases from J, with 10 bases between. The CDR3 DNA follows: TGTGCCAGTAGTATCGGTCTCAGGGAGACCCAGTACTTC. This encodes CASSIGLRETQYF.

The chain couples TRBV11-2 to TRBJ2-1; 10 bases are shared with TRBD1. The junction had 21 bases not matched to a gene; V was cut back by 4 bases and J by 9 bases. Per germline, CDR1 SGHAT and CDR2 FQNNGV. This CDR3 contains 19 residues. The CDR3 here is CASSSDRDRGPKTGGEQFF. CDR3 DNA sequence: TGTGCCAGCAGCTCCGACCGGGACAGGGGTCCTAAGACCGGCGGTGAGCAGTTCTTC. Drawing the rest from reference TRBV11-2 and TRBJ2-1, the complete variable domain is EAGVAQSPRYKIIEKRQSVAFWCNPISGHATLYWYQQILGQGPKLLIQFQNNGVVDDSQLPKDRFSAERLKGVDSTLKIQPAKLEDSAVYLCASSSDRDRGPKTGGEQFFGPGTRLTVL.

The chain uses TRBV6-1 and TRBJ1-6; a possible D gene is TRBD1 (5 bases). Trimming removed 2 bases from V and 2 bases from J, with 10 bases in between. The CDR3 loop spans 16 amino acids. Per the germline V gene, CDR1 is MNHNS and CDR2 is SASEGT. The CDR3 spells CASSEPVGAYNSPLHF. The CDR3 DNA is TGTGCCAGCAGTGAACCTGTAGGGGCCTATAATTCACCCCTCCACTTT.

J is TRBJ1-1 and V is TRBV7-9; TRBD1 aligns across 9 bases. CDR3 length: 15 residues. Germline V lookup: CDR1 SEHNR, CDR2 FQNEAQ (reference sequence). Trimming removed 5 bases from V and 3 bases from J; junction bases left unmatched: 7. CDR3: CASSRGTGIYTEAFF. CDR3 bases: TGTGCCAGCAGCCGCGGGACAGGGATTTACACTGAAGCTTTCTTT.